This section outlines one TCR beta chain sequence together with its context. It lacks a known antigen. No much larger clone is present one base from it, and per-base qualities are unavailable. Taken from the germline V gene, the CDR1 and CDR2 loops are ENHRY and SYGVKD. The CDR3 starts with the cysteine, ends with the phenylalanine, and has 13 residues. The DNA shown is the 39-base CDR3, in frame from base 1. Trimming removed 8 bases from V and 5 bases from J; the gene matches leave 7 bases unexplained. The cohort was made up of about 610 healthy bone marrow donors. At the time of sampling, every cohort member was nominally healthy, though immune exposures that went unrecorded were likely present. Of the roughly 720 cohort members, about 280 had positive CMV serostatus and approximately 360 had negative CMV serostatus, and CMV serostatus was not recorded for the donor. A peripheral blood sample was collected from each donor, and TCR beta sequencing was performed on peripheral blood mononuclear cells. The Qiagen DNeasy Blood Extraction Kit was used to extract genomic DNA from the blood cell samples.

The library relied on the immunoSEQ multiplex PCR assay. For the multiplex PCR, a mixture combining 60 forward primers for TCR Vbeta segments and 13 reverse primers for TCR Jbeta segments was used. The CDR3 region of rearranged TCR beta genes was amplified from genomic DNA with a multiplex PCR assay. On the Illumina HiSeq System, the amplified TCR beta libraries were sequenced as 87-base-pair reads. For the original study's pipeline: Across the 666 repertoires, a later analysis counted roughly 77 million unique TCR beta chains, some 11 million of which were shared by at least two donors. Raw reads were error-corrected and collapsed into unique sequences by a nearest-neighbor algorithm in which closely related sequences were merged to remove PCR and sequencing errors. To assign V, D and J gene segments, CDR3 sequences were aligned to IMGT reference sequences. For a sequence to be retained, a match of at least six nucleotides to both a V gene segment and a J gene segment was required. Rearrangements were called productive when the CDR3 lacked stop codons and stayed in frame with V and J; all others were non-productive. CDR3 was defined by IMGT convention, running from the second conserved V-encoded cysteine to the conserved J-encoded phenylalanine. In an earlier analysis of around 640 of the donors, sequences lacking an unambiguous match to a single V gene segment were excluded. An earlier analysis of a few hundred of the donors called V segments functional above 56.7% productive rearrangements and segregating when the between-donor standard deviation exceeded 5%. A statistical classification framework was built to diagnose cytomegalovirus status from the catalog of TCR beta chain sequences. In a later analysis, TCR nucleotide sequences were compared against IMGT/GENE-DB human TR gene sequences so that V and J genes could be assigned. Using the TCRdist pipeline, a later analysis assigned CDR3 sequences along with most-parsimonious VDJ recombination scenarios. A later analysis defined each TCR beta chain by its CDR3 amino acid sequence plus V-gene family, and excluded reads lacking a unique V-gene family. As a way to deal with suspected cross-contamination and a sequencing artifact, a later analysis dropped 450 to 700 nucleotide sequences that were highly shared and had low generation probability. In a later analysis, a clonal expansion index for each public chain was calculated from normalized within-repertoire ranks of inferred template counts. In a later analysis, generation probabilities were computed using a VDJ recombination model fitted to out-of-frame rearrangements, and the results were checked against IGoR. In a later analysis, TCR-TCR, TCR-HLA and TCR-CMV co-occurrence was scored with hypergeometric tests, and a repertoire-size bias correction was applied to TCR pairs. In a later analysis, false discovery rates were estimated by permuting HLA or CMV assignments 20 times. A later analysis grouped co-occurring TCRs with DBSCAN, adding TCRdist sequence similarity when clustering within HLA-allele-positive subsets. Co-occurrence clustering excluded repertoires with fewer than 30,000 or more than 120,000 public chains, plus five with anomalous nucleotide sharing. TCRdb carries this immuneACCESS record with in-frame sequences only. Its versions omit some clonotypes, under half of them owing to an unresolved V gene in the studies checked, with the rest unexplained. The DNA was the basis for D and trimming; V, J and clone size are from that table. This sample is represented by about 140,000 clones; roughly 78% of them were singletons. The ten largest clonotypes hold approximately 4.8% of the sample.

These data are taken from a study of cytomegalovirus exposure and HLA in healthy donors (dated by TCRdb to 2016 to 2017). Notes on the research overall: An earlier analysis of about 560 of the donors reported roughly 300 Gb of sequence data and around 100 million unique TCR beta sequences obtained from about 179 million T cells. An early release that covered about 600 HLA-typed donors contained about 300 gigabases of sequencing data and 70 million to 100 million unique TCR sequences. Of the 350 to 400 genotyped donors, about 80% fell in the genetic ancestry cluster associated with self-reported Caucasian donors. The aim of the study was to test whether cataloging public T cell receptors could identify signatures of past pathogen exposure. The study used immunosequencing to profile the T cell repertoires of some 600 subjects and linked those repertoires to cytomegalovirus serostatus. In addition to the first cohort of around 670 subjects, a separate validation cohort of 130 or so different subjects was used. To predict cytomegalovirus infection status, the study brought together high-throughput TCR immunosequencing, statistical association of individual TCRs with disease status, and machine learning. A later analysis re-analyzed previously published TCR beta repertoires from approximately 700 donors and added high-resolution HLA genotyping to study TCR occurrence patterns. In the later analysis, no new phenotypic data were used to find candidate immune exposures; instead, reliance was placed on TCR beta sequences and their occurrence across donors. An earlier analysis of more than 450 of the donors used high-throughput TCR beta sequencing to judge whether each TCR beta V gene segment behaved as functional or pseudogenic. Donor age, sex, ethnicity and CMV serostatus were compiled together with the repertoire data. A later genetic analysis took genome-wide SNP genotypes for about 65% of the 666 donors and used that subset as a discovery cohort. Every discovery cohort repertoire had been produced on one sequencing platform. HLA typing included class I and class II loci at four-digit resolution. Typing coverage differed by locus: A, B, C, DRB1 and DQB1 were typed in roughly 620-640 donors, DQA1 in about 550, DPA1 in approximately 600, and DPB1 in around 440. A handful of DR-DQ haplotypes were treated as single units for association and clustering because of strong linkage in the cohort. Among roughly 400 genotyped donors of the cohort, an average of roughly 230,000 unique TCR beta nucleotide sequences was sequenced per donor, of which about 18% were non-productive. What the work shows at the level of the full study, not this receptor alone: A later genetic analysis reported fewer N-insertions in productive TCRs among donors in an Asian-associated ancestry cluster than the roughly 700-donor mean. Most TCR sequences were observed very rarely across donors, whereas some public TCRs were present in many individuals. According to a later analysis, TCR association rates differed among HLA loci, with DRB1 alleles showing the most associated TCRs and HLA-C alleles showing the fewest. The authors suggested that the approach could potentially be generalized to other disease states and immunological phenotypes. A group of highly shared sequence variants was considered likely to be a technical artifact of the sequencing pipeline. A later analysis reported that several top co-occurrence clusters appeared linked to parvovirus B19, influenza, CMV and Epstein-Barr virus. Specific HLA alleles were associated with 15,000 to 20,000 TCR beta sequences at a false discovery rate of 0.05 in a later analysis. In an earlier analysis of around 600 of the donors, most TCR beta V segments appeared in productive rearrangements about 87% or about 30% of the time, broadly matching IMGT annotations. Presence/absence analyses assumed roughly uniform sequencing depth across donors, an assumption that may not hold. A further reported finding was that TCR beta sequences accurately predicted the HLA-A and HLA-B alleles for most subjects in the first cohort. In vitro tests confirmed that three of the cytomegalovirus-associated TCR beta chains recognize cytomegalovirus antigens. The study listed approximately 160 TCR beta chains as associated with cytomegalovirus. In a later genetic analysis, a missense DCLRE1C variant was associated with V-gene and J-gene trimming of TCR beta chains, and the association was replicated in an independent cohort. Linkage disequilibrium might explain the correlated functional status among segregating V segments, but an unknown experimental factor could not be ruled out. The cohort was sequenced for TCR beta chains only, and without alpha or paired-chain data the features that could be detected were limited. Some IMGT-functional V segments, including TRBV6-2 and TRBV6-3, could not be distinguished by the 87-base-pair reads and were therefore excluded. Because counts were too low, seventeen rarely observed V segments, including chromosome 9 orphons, were excluded from the earlier analysis of around 590 of the donors. Cytomegalovirus status was reported to be diagnosed by the classifier with high specificity and sensitivity in both the original and validation cohorts. According to a later analysis, most CMV-associated TCR beta chains appeared to be HLA-restricted, and the HLA associations seemed to be driven largely by CMV exposure. Because HLA typing was missing for some donors at each locus, association tests included only the typed subset. The only immune exposure information available for the cohort was CMV serostatus. In a later analysis, HLA-associated TCR beta chains were found to be more clonally expanded and to have lower generation probabilities than equally common non-associated chains. Strong co-occurrence of HLA alleles, especially DR and DQ, made assigning TCR associations to individual alleles difficult.

The sequence was collected from a man aged 30 to 39 in good health. The V and J segments used are TRBV10-3 and TRBJ2-5, with 8 bases matching TRBD1. Sequencing was performed on PBMCs. The DNA sequence reads TGTGCCATCGGCAGACAGGGGAAGGAGACCCAGTACTTC. It translates to CAIGRQGKETQYF.